One and the same sample provided the 7 T cell receptor beta chains below, sequenced in a study of blood T cells in healthy people across ages (dated by TCRdb to about 2015). The library was obtained by 5' RACE. The data were produced on an Illumina HiSeq 2500. A second PCR of about 6 to 11 cycles was run with a J-beta primer mix and a sample-barcoded 5' primer. TCRdb's own reprocessing of the public reads used fastp at Q25 and MiXCR and kept productive beta chains. For every CDR3 protein sequence, its rows merge into one entry that carries the most common genes and DNA. Present in this sample are some 850,000 distinct CDR3 sequences, approximately 24% of which were seen just once. The top ten clonotypes cover less than 3.5% of the sample. The same sample was also studied in work on T cells of mothers and their children.

Specimen: blood. Every receptor here comes from a boy aged 5-17 years in good health.

The rearrangement uses TRBV7-9 and TRBJ2-1, with 9 bases aligning to TRBD2. Losses at the gene ends were 5 bases for V and 0 bases for J; bases not matched to a gene: 8. Germline V lookup: CDR1 SEHNR, CDR2 FQNEAQ (reference sequence). CDR3 length: 17 amino acids. The CDR3 sequence: CASSPGLARSSYNEQFF. The CDR3 bases are TGTGCCAGCAGCCCTGGACTAGCGCGAAGCTCCTACAATGAGCAGTTCTTC.

The V call is TRBV20-1, the J call TRBJ1-3; 8 bases map to TRBD1. Germline CDR1 and CDR2: DFQATT and SNEGSKA (reference sequence). Trimming cost V 0 bases and J 4 bases; bases outside gene matches: 5. This CDR3 is 15 amino acids long. CDR3 nucleotides: TGCAGTGCTAGAGATAGGGGACAGGCAGGAAACACCATATATTTT. It specifies CSARDRGQAGNTIYF.

V is TRBV5-5 and J is TRBJ1-4; tentatively, D is TRBD1 (5 bases). V lost 2 bases to trimming and J lost 5 bases, with 7 bases between them. Germline values: CDR1 SGHKS, CDR2 YYEKEE (reference sequence). This CDR3 has 13 residues. CDR3 DNA: TGTGCCAGCAGCTTACAGGCAAATGAAAAACTGTTTTTT. As protein: CASSLQANEKLFF.

This clonotype was detected only a few times. This chain links TRBV7-2 with TRBJ2-3; 13 positions match TRBD2. V shed 3 bases, J shed 5 bases, and the junction held 5 bases outside the gene matches. The CDR3 extends over 16 amino acids. Looked up from germline, CDR1 is SGHTA and CDR2 is FQGNSA. CDR3 in amino acids: CASSFILAGGKDTQYF. The CDR3 DNA is TGTGCCAGCAGCTTCATACTAGCGGGGGGGAAAGATACGCAGTATTTT.

This clonotype was picked up a small number of times. The chain recombines TRBV13 with TRBJ2-3; D may be TRBD1 (5 bases). Germline CDR1 and CDR2: PRHDT and FYEKMQ (reference sequence). Deletions cut 4 bases from V and 0 bases from J, with 17 bases between. This CDR3 has 17 amino acids. CDR3: CASSSLRAKGSTDTQYF. The CDR3 bases are TGTGCCAGCAGCTCATTAAGGGCTAAGGGGAGCACAGATACGCAGTATTTT.

V is TRBV29-1 and J is TRBJ1-4, with 8 bases identical to TRBD1. The CDR3 runs 15 residues. CDR1 SQVTM and CDR2 ANQGSEA come from the germline V gene. V was pared by 0 bases and J by 3 bases, with 3 bases of the junction left unmatched. The chain's CDR3 is CSVEDPTGANEKLFF. The CDR3 DNA reads TGCAGCGTTGAAGACCCGACAGGGGCTAATGAAAAACTGTTTTTT.

The chain links TRBV14 to TRBJ2-1; the match to TRBD2 covers 9 bases. Germline CDR1 and CDR2: SGHDN and FVKESK. CDR3 length equals 17 residues. J was trimmed by 8 bases and V by 0 bases; bases with no gene match: 11. This CDR3 is CASSQEERGAFLDEQFF. The DNA of the CDR3 is TGTGCCAGCAGCCAAGAAGAGCGGGGGGCTTTTCTCGATGAGCAGTTCTTC.